This T cell receptor beta chain was obtained from a study of shared clonotypes between healthy human individuals. Looking at the study overall: The donor pool was made up of a couple of women and three men aged 18 to 49.

Around 90 million PBMCs per unsorted sample were used for genomic DNA. Losses at the gene ends were 8 bases for V and 5 bases for J; bases not matched to a gene: 6. The CDR3 has 15 amino acids. Germline V lookup: CDR1 LNHDA, CDR2 SQIVND (reference sequence). Assay execution took place at the deep level. Splitting of each subset's genomic DNA was done evenly across several immunoSEQ plates. The method was immunoSEQ multiplex PCR; TCRdb's version includes in-frame clones alone and lacks a portion of them. The data show about 480,000 clones, 60% to 80% seen once. The chain links TRBV19 to TRBJ2-3, with 14 bases identical to TRBD2. Sample: PBMCs. The sequence was obtained from a woman aged 35 to 49 in good health. Some clones in this sample may be carry-over from other donors' samples. The CDR3 DNA follows: TGTGCCAGTCTCGGGACTAGCGGGAGTATAGATACGCAGTATTTT. It codes for CASLGTSGSIDTQYF.